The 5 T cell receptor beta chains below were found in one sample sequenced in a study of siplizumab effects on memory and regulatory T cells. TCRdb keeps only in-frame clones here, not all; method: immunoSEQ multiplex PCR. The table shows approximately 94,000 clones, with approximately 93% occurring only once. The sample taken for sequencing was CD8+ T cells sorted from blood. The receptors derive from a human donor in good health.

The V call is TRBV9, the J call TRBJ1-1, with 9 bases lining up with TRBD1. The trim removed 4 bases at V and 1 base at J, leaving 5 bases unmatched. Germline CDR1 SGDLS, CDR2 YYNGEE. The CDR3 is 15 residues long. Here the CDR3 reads CASSPGDRANTEAFF. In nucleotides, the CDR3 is TGTGCCAGCAGCCCGGGGGACAGGGCGAACACTGAAGCTTTCTTT.

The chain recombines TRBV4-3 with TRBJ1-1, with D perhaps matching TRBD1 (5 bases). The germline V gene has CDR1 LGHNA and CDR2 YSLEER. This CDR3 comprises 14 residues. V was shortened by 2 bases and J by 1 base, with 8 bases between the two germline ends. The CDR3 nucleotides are TGCGCCAGCAGCCAACCCGACAGGAACACTGAAGCTTTCTTT. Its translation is CASSQPDRNTEAFF.

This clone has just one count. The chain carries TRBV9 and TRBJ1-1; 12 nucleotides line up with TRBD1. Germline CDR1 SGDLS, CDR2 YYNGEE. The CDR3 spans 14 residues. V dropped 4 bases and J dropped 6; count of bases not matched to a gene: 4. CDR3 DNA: TGTGCCAGCAGCTCAGGGACAGGGGGCCCTGAAGCTTTCTTT. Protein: CASSSGTGGPEAFF.

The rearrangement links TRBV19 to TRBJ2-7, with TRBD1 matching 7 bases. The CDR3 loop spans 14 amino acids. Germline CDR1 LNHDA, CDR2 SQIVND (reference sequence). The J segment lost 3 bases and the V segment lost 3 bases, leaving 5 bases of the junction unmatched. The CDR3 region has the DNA TGTGCCAGTAGTATTGGCACAGGGGACTACGAGCAGTACTTC. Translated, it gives CASSIGTGDYEQYF.

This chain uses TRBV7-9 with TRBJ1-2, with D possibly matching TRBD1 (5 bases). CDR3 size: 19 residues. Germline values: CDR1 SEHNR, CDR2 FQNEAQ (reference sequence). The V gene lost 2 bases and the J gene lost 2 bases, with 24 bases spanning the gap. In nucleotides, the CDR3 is TGTGCCAGCAGCTTAAGCCCCAGGGCAGAGATACATCTAAACTATGGCTACACCTTC. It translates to CASSLSPRAEIHLNYGYTF.